Shown below are 21 T cell receptor beta chains from a single sample sequenced in a study of shared clonotypes between healthy human individuals. TCRdb keeps only in-frame clones here, not all; method: immunoSEQ multiplex PCR. The sample lists 850,000 to 1,200,000 clones, 70% to 80% occurring once. The sample was memory CD4+ T cells sorted from blood. Subset noted: CD45RA-negative fraction. Source of these receptors: a man between 18 and 35 years old in good health.

A word on this clone: A much bigger clone sits one base away, suggesting this may be a read error. The rearrangement uses TRBV5-1 and TRBJ2-1; 10 nucleotides align to TRBD2. CDR1 is SGHRS and CDR2 is YFSETQ in the germline V gene. The V segment lost 2 bases and the J segment 4 bases; nucleotides outside the gene matches: 0. The CDR3 extends over 14 amino acids. The CDR3 here is CASSFSGRYNEQFF. The CDR3 bases are TGCGCCAGCAGCTTTAGCGGGAGGTACAATGAGCAGTTCTTC.

In this sample, this clone turned up a few times. V is TRBV11-2 and J is TRBJ2-7; D is possibly TRBD1 (6 bases). V dropped 3 bases and J dropped 3 bases, with 9 bases sitting between them. Germline V gene data show CDR1 as SGHAT and CDR2 as FQNNGV. The CDR3 has 13 residues. The CDR3 loop reads CASSFRGSYEQYF. The CDR3 nucleotides are TGTGCCAGCAGCTTCAGGGGTAGCTACGAGCAGTACTTC.

The chain is built from TRBV5-1 and TRBJ2-3; 10 bases are a match to TRBD1. The CDR3 length is 18 residues. Germline V gives CDR1 SGHRS, CDR2 YFSETQ. V dropped 4 bases and J dropped 0; count of bases not matched to a gene: 11. CDR3 sequence (DNA): TGCGCCAGCAGCCCCGGGACAGGGGCACCTGGTAGCACAGATACGCAGTATTTT. Its translation is CASSPGTGAPGSTDTQYF.

The chain links TRBV5-4 to TRBJ1-6; D remains unclear. Trimming cost V 5 bases and J 10 bases, with 13 bases left between them. The CDR3 loop spans 13 amino acids. CDR1 and CDR2 (germline): SGHNT, YYREEE (reference sequence). For the CDR3, the DNA is TGTGCCAGCAGAAGGTTTGGTGGCTCACCCCTCCACTTT. Protein: CASRRFGGSPLHF.

The chain recombines TRBV4-3 with TRBJ1-4; perhaps TRBD1 as D (6 bases). Germline-derived CDR1 and CDR2 are LGHNA and YSLEER. Between the trimmed V and J ends, which lost 0 bases and 8 bases, there was a span of 16 bases. The CDR3 runs to 16 residues. For the CDR3, the DNA is TGCGCCAGCAGCCAAGATACCGGGGGCCAGGGGGAAAAACTGTTTTTT. Amino acid sequence: CASSQDTGGQGEKLFF.

This clone was counted between two and nine times. This chain connects TRBV10-3 to TRBJ2-5; D is unresolved. Germline CDR1 ENHRY, CDR2 SYGVKD. This CDR3 contains 12 residues. V was cut by 2 bases and J by 3 bases, with 4 bases left in between. The CDR3 sequence is CAISEVKETQYF. The CDR3 nucleotides read TGTGCCATCAGTGAGGTAAAAGAGACCCAGTACTTC.

The chain employs TRBV7-2 and TRBJ2-7; D perhaps matches TRBD2 (6 bases). The V gene lost 5 bases and the J gene lost 7 bases, with 15 bases spanning the gap. CDR1 is SGHTA, CDR2 FQGNSA, per germline. The CDR3 length is 13 residues. The CDR3 region has the DNA TGTGCCAGCAGCCTCAGTGGAGGGATAGAGCAGTACTTC. Translation gives CASSLSGGIEQYF.

The chain is built from TRBV29-1 and TRBJ2-1; 11 positions agree with TRBD2. With 4 bases clipped from V and 2 bases from J, the junction kept 10 bases outside the gene matches. Germline V gene lookup returns CDR1 SQVTM and CDR2 ANQGSEA. There are 17 residues in the CDR3. CDR3 protein: CSVVLASGRIAYNEQFF. The CDR3 DNA reads as TGCAGCGTTGTCCTTGCTAGCGGGAGGATCGCCTACAATGAGCAGTTCTTC.

This sequence joins TRBV6-5 and TRBJ2-5; D is unresolved. The DNA end lines up better with TRBJ2-7; the J call may be wrong. The length of the CDR3 is 15 residues. Germline loops: CDR1 MNHEY, CDR2 SVGAGI. In DNA form, the CDR3 reads TGTGCCAGCAGTTACTCAACAGCCAGCTCCTACGAGCAGTACTTC. This codes for CASSYSTASSYEQYF.

This clone occurred once. The sample carries other DNA sequences with the same CDR3. The chain joins TRBV6-1 to TRBJ1-1; D uncertain. This CDR3 region has 11 residues. Germline CDR1 and CDR2: MNHNS and SASEGT. V was pared by 7 bases and J by 1 base, with 4 bases between. CDR3 bases: TGTGCCAGCAAACGGAACACTGAAGCTTTCTTT. Amino acid sequence: CASKRNTEAFF.

The chain recombines TRBV11-2 with TRBJ2-3; D is uncertain. The CDR3 has 14 amino acids. The V gene's germline CDR1 is SGHAT and CDR2 FQNNGV. Trimming removed 5 bases at V and 5 bases at J, with 14 bases between. CDR3 residues: CASSAARGRDTQYF. Here the CDR3 DNA reads TGTGCCAGCAGCGCCGCGCGAGGCCGAGATACGCAGTATTTT.

V is TRBV5-1 and J is TRBJ2-1, with 7 bases matching TRBD1. The CDR3 consists of 16 residues. The V and J ends lost 0 bases and 3 bases, in that order; junction bases with no gene match: 6. In germline, CDR1 is SGHRS, CDR2 YFSETQ. The DNA for the CDR3 is TGCGCCAGCAGCTTGGCAGGGGGAGACGGCTACAATGAGCAGTTCTTC. This encodes CASSLAGGDGYNEQFF.

The V gene is TRBV27, the J gene TRBJ2-2; 9 bases fit TRBD2. Germline assignment: CDR1 MNHEY and CDR2 SMNVEV (reference sequence). V lost 0 bases, J lost 6 bases, and 2 bases stayed unmatched. The CDR3 is 15 amino acids. This CDR3 is CASSLSAGGPGELFF. CDR3 DNA: TGTGCCAGCAGTTTATCCGCGGGAGGGCCCGGGGAGCTGTTTTTT.

V usage is TRBV7-2 and J usage is TRBJ2-5, with D unclear. CDR1 and CDR2 (germline): SGHTA, FQGNSA. Trimming shortened V by 8 bases and J by 5 bases, and 6 bases separated the two germline ends. The CDR3 is 10 residues long. The CDR3 sequence: CASGMETQYF. In DNA form, the CDR3 reads TGTGCCAGCGGAATGGAGACCCAGTACTTC.

For this clone: Other DNA sequences of this sample code for an identical CDR3. CDR3 nucleotides: TGTGCCAGCAGCGTAGAGGCGGGCCAAGAGACCCAGTACTTC. This codes for CASSVEAGQETQYF. This chain links TRBV9 with TRBJ2-5, with a weak D call TRBD2 (5 bases). Germline assignment: CDR1 SGDLS and CDR2 YYNGEE. CDR3 length: 14 residues. V lost 0 bases and J 1 base, leaving 7 bases between the germline ends. Full variable domain (outside the CDR3, taken from reference TRBV9 and TRBJ2-5): DSGVTQTPKHLITATGQRVTLRCSPRSGDLSVYWYQQSLDQGLQFLIQYYNGEERAKGNILERFSAQQFPDLHSELNLSSLELGDSALYFCASSVEAGQETQYFGPGTRLLVL.

The chain is built from TRBV12-5 and TRBJ2-1, with a tentative D call TRBD2 (5 bases). Between the trimmed V and J ends, which lost 4 bases and 3 bases, there was a span of 13 bases. The CDR3 runs 15 residues. Germline V gene sequence: CDR1 LGHNT, CDR2 FRNRAP. CDR3 sequence: CASGSRGWGYNEQFF. The CDR3 nucleotides read TGTGCTAGTGGTTCCCGGGGTTGGGGCTACAATGAGCAGTTCTTC.

This clone has a count of ten or more. The chain links TRBV11-2 to TRBJ2-1, with 9 bases lining up with TRBD2. The V gene's germline CDR1 is SGHAT and CDR2 FQNNGV. After removal of 4 bases from V and 3 bases from J, the junction contained 7 bases not matched to a gene. The CDR3 is 16 amino acids. In DNA, the CDR3 is TGTGCCAGCAGCTCCACGGGTAGCGGGGGCTACAATGAGCAGTTCTTC. This sequence encodes CASSSTGSGGYNEQFF.

This clone was picked up one time. One end of the junction does not line up with germline, which may come from a read error. The gene calls are TRBV28 and TRBJ2-7; weak D call: TRBD1 (7 bases). This CDR3 is built from 11 residues. From germline, CDR1 is MDHEN and CDR2 SYDVKM. The DNA of the CDR3 is TGTGCCAGCAGTTCCCCGGGGGACAGACACTTC. Encoded protein: CASSSPGDRHF. Complete variable domain (other parts from reference TRBV28 and TRBJ2-7): DVKVTQSSRYLVKRTGEKVFLECVQDMDHENMFWYRQDPGLGLRLIYFSYDVKMKEKGDIPEGYSVSREKKERFSLILESASTNQTSMYLCASSSPGDRHFGPGTRLTVT.

The chain carries TRBV7-2 and TRBJ2-5, with TRBD2 matching 9 bases. With V trimmed by 8 bases and J by 0 bases, 13 bases remained unmatched. Germline V gene lookup returns CDR1 SGHTA and CDR2 FQGNSA. This CDR3 has 17 residues. CDR3 in amino acids: CASGPGTSFPYQETQYF. In DNA, the CDR3 is TGTGCCAGCGGTCCCGGGACTAGCTTCCCATACCAAGAGACCCAGTACTTC. The whole variable domain, remainder taken from reference TRBV7-2 and TRBJ2-5, is GAGVSQSPSNKVTEKGKDVELRCDPISGHTALYWYRQSLGQGLEFLIYFQGNSAPDKSGLPSDRFSAERTGGSVSTLTIQRTQQEDSAVYLCASGPGTSFPYQETQYFGPGTRLLVL.

The CDR3 sequence is CASSHKPANSYEQYF. CDR3 DNA: TGTGCCAGCAGTCACAAACCAGCGAATTCCTACGAGCAGTACTTC. This chain links TRBV27 with TRBJ2-5; unclear D gene. The J call is doubtful: the DNA matches TRBJ2-7 better. Germline CDR1 and CDR2: MNHEY and SMNVEV (reference sequence). The CDR3 extends over 15 amino acids.

The V call is TRBV5-6, the J call TRBJ2-3; a possible D gene is TRBD1 (5 bases). Germline CDR1 is SGHDT and CDR2 is YYEEEE. The CDR3 has 16 residues. Trimming cost V 0 bases and J 0 bases, with 11 bases left between them. The CDR3 loop reads CASSLVGRASTDTQYF. The CDR3 DNA is TGTGCCAGCAGCTTGGTGGGCAGGGCGAGCACAGATACGCAGTATTTT.